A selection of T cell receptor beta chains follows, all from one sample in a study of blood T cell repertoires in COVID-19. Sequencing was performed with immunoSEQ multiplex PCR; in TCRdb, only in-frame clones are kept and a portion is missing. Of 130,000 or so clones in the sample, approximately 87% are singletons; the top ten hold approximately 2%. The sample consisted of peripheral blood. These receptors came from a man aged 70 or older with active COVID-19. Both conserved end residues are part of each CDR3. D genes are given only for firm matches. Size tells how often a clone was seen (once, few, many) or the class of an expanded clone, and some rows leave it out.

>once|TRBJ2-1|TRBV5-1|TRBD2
TGCGCCAGCAGCTTGGGTAGCGGGAGTGGGGATGAGCAGTTCTTC
CASSLGSGSGDEQFF
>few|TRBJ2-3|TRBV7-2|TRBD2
TGTGCCAGCGGGGGACTACGCACAGATACGCAGTATTTT
CASGGLRTDTQYF
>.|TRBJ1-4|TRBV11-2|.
TGTGCCAGCAGCGACCGGACAGCAACTAATGAAAAACTGTTTTTT
CASSDRTATNEKLFF
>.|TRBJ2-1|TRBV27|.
TGTGCCAGCAGTCCGCGTTGGAGCACGTCCTACAATGAGCAGTTCTTC
CASSPRWSTSYNEQFF
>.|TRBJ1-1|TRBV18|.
TGTGCCAGCTCTCCCGGACTGACTAGAGAAGCTTTCTTT
CASSPGLTREAFF
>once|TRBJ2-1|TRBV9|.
TGTGCCAGCAGCGCTGAACTGGGTCTAGCCTACAATGAGCAGTTCTTC
CASSAELGLAYNEQFF
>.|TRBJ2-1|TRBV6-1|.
TGTGCCAGCAGTGAAGTTGATAGAAACGAGCAGTTCTTC
CASSEVDRNEQFF
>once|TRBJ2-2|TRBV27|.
TGTGCCAGCAGCCTAGTCCGGGCCGGGGAGCTGTTTTTT
CASSLVRAGELFF
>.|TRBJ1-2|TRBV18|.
TGTGCCAGCTCACCCGTTCCGGGTCACTATGGCTACACCTTC
CASSPVPGHYGYTF
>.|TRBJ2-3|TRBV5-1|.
TGCGCCAGCAGTCCAGCGGGCCTCACAGATACGCAGTATTTT
CASSPAGLTDTQYF
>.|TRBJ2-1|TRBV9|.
TGTGCCAGCAGCGTAGGAGAATACAATGAGCAGTTCTTC
CASSVGEYNEQFF